The clone carrying this TCR beta chain has only a few counts. Its cognate antigen is unknown. The sample belongs to a study of blood T cells in healthy people across ages. With a J-beta primer mix and a sample-barcoded 5' primer, a second PCR ran about 7 to 12 cycles. MiXCR, applied by TCRdb to the 5' RACE reads, yields one record per CDR3 protein. The data show roughly 1,000,000 distinct CDR3 sequences, approximately 25% seen once. Whole-study results and caveats: Both naive CD4+ cell counts and diversity were greater in long-lived donors than in aged donors.

V was clipped by 4 bases and J by 6 bases; unmatched bases: 5. There are 14 residues in the CDR3. This sample was shared with a second study, whose subject was T cells of mothers and their children. From that second work: Every mother produced more than 9.5 million TCR beta CDR3 reads, whereas every child provided 2.5 million to 3.5 million.

The clonotype comes from a girl aged 2 to 9 in good health. The chain has TRBV12-3 or TRBV12-4 and TRBJ2-1; 8 positions agree with TRBD2. The sample was blood. CDR3 residues: CASSSSGYLNEQFF. Here the CDR3 DNA reads TGTGCCAGCAGTTCTAGCGGGTACCTCAATGAGCAGTTCTTC.